Each of the 4 T cell receptor beta chains below was sequenced from the same sample in a study of blood T cell repertoires in COVID-19. The table came from immunoSEQ multiplex PCR; TCRdb's copy has only in-frame clones and leaves some out. Of roughly 320,000 clones listed, around 84% are singletons. Sequencing was performed on peripheral blood. Every receptor here comes from a man aged 70 or older with acute or convalescent COVID-19.

CDR3 sequence reads: CAWSARIPGQGYYEQYF. The CDR3 region has the DNA TGTGCCTGGAGTGCCAGGATACCGGGACAGGGGTACTACGAGCAGTACTTC. This chain links TRBV30 with TRBJ2-7; 10 bases are shared with TRBD1. The CDR3 loop spans 17 amino acids. Germline assignment: CDR1 GTSNPN and CDR2 SVGIG (reference sequence). V dropped 1 base and J dropped 3; count of bases not matched to a gene: 12.

V is TRBV15 and J is TRBJ1-5, with TRBD1 matching 8 bases. This CDR3 spans 20 amino acids. Trimming took 0 bases from V and 1 from J; bases not matched to a gene: 14. Germline-derived CDR1 and CDR2 are LNHNV and YYDKDF (reference sequence). The CDR3 bases are TGTGCCACCAGCAGAGATCCCCCGACAGGGGCAGGTGGAAGCAATCAGCCCCAGCATTTT. Translation: CATSRDPPTGAGGSNQPQHF. The full variable domain, rest sourced from reference TRBV15 and TRBJ1-5, is DAMVIQNPRYQVTQFGKPVTLSCSQTLNHNVMYWYQQKSSQAPKLLFHYYDKDFNNEADTPDNFQSRRPNTSFCFLDIRSPGLGDTAMYLCATSRDPPTGAGGSNQPQHFGDGTRLSIL.

The chain couples TRBV6-2 or TRBV6-3 to TRBJ2-5, with 10 bases fitting TRBD1. The junction had 11 bases not matched to a gene; V was cut back by 8 bases and J by 5 bases. The CDR3 consists of 15 residues. Per the germline V gene, CDR1 is MNHEY and CDR2 is SVGEGT. The chain's CDR3 is CASRRQGAFRETQYF. CDR3 nucleotides: TGTGCCAGCCGCCGACAGGGGGCCTTCCGGGAGACCCAGTACTTC.

The CDR3 loop reads CASSYEGRGTGELFF. The CDR3 DNA reads TGTGCCAGCAGTTACGAGGGGAGGGGCACCGGGGAGCTGTTTTTT. The V call is TRBV6-5, the J call TRBJ2-2, with 7 bases fitting TRBD2. V was clipped by 2 bases and J by 4 bases; unmatched bases: 4. Germline CDR1 is MNHEY and CDR2 is SVGAGI. CDR3 length equals 15 residues.